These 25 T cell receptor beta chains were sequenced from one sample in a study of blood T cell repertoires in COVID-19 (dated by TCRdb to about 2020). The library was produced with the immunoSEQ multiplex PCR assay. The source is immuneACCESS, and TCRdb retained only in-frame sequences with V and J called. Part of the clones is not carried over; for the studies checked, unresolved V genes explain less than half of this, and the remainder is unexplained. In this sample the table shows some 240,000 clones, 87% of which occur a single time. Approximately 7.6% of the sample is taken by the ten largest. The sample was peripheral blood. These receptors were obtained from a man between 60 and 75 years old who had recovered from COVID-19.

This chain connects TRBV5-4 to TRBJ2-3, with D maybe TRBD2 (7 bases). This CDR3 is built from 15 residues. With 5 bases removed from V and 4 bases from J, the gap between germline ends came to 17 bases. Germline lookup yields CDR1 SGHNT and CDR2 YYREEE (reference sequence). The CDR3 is CASRMVGGRADTQYF. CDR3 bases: TGTGCCAGCAGGATGGTGGGGGGGCGCGCAGATACGCAGTATTTT.

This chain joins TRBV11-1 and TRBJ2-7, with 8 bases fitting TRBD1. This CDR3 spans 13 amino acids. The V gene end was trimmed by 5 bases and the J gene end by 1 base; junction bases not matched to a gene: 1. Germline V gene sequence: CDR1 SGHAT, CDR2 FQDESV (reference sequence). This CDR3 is CASSRDRSYEQYV. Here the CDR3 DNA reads TGTGCCAGCAGCCGGGACAGGTCCTACGAGCAGTACGTC.

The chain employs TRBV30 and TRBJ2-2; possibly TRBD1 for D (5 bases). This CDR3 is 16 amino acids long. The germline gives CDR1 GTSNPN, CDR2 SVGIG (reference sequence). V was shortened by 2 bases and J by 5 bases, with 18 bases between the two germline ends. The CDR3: CAWSRGLVVGTGELFF. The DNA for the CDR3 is TGTGCCTGGAGTAGGGGTCTCGTCGTCGGGACCGGGGAGCTGTTTTTT.

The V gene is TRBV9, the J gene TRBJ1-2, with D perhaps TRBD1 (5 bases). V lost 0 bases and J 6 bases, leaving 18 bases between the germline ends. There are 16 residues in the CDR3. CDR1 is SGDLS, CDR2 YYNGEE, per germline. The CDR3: CASSVAFQGRLNGYTF. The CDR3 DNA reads TGTGCCAGCAGCGTAGCCTTTCAGGGTCGGTTGAATGGCTACACCTTC. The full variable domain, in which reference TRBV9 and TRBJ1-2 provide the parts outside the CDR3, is DSGVTQTPKHLITATGQRVTLRCSPRSGDLSVYWYQQSLDQGLQFLIQYYNGEERAKGNILERFSAQQFPDLHSELNLSSLELGDSALYFCASSVAFQGRLNGYTFGSGTRLTVV.

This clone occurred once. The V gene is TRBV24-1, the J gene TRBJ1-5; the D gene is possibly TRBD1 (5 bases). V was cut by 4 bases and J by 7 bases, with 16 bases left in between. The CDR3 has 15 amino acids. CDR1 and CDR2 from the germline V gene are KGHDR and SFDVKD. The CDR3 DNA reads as TGTGCCACCAGTGAATCGGGGGGTGTTAGACAGCCCCAGCATTTT. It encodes CATSESGGVRQPQHF.

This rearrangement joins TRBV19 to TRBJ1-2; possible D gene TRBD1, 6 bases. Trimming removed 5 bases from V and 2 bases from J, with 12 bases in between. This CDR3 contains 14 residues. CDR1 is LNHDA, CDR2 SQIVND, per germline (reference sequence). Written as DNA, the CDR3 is TGTGCCAGTAGTTACAGGGACGTGAACTATGGCTACACCTTC. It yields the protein CASSYRDVNYGYTF.

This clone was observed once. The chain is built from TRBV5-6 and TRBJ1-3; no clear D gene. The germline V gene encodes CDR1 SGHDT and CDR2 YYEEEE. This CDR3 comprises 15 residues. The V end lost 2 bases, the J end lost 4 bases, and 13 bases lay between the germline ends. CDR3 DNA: TGTGCCAGCAGCTTTTCTCCGGGGATCGGAAACACCATATATTTT. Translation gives CASSFSPGIGNTIYF.

CDR3 loop: CASSSAGTWPGAFF. CDR3 coding DNA: TGCGCCAGCAGCTCTGCCGGGACATGGCCCGGAGCTTTCTTT. This chain joins TRBV5-1 and TRBJ1-1, with D possibly TRBD1 on 6 matching bases. Trimming shortened V by 3 bases and J by 10 bases, and 19 bases separated the two germline ends. The CDR3 runs to 14 residues. Germline CDR1 reads SGHRS; CDR2 reads YFSETQ.

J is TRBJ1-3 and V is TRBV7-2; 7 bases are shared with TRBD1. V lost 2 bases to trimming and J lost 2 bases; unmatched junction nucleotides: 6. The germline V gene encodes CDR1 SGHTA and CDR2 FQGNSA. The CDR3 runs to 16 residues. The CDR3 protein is CASSLLTGYTGNTIYF. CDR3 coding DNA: TGTGCCAGCAGCTTATTGACAGGGTATACTGGAAACACCATATATTTT.

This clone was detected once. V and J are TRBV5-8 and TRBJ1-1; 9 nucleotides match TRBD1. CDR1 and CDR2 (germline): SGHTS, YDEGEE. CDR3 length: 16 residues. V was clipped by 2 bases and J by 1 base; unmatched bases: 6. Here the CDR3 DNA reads TGTGCCAGCAGCTTACGACCGGGACAGGGGAACACTGAAGCTTTCTTT. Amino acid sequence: CASSLRPGQGNTEAFF. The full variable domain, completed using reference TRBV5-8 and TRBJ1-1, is EAGVTQSPTHLIKTRGQQATLRCSPISGHTSVYWYQQALGLGLQFLLWYDEGEERNRGNFPPRFSGRQFPNYSSELNVNALELEDSALYLCASSLRPGQGNTEAFFGQGTRLTVV.

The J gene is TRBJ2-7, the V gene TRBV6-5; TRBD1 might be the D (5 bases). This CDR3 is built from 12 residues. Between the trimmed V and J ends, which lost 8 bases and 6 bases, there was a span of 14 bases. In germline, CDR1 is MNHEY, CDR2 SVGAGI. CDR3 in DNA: TGTGCCAGCCACAGGACACTCGGCGAGCAGTACTTC. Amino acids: CASHRTLGEQYF.

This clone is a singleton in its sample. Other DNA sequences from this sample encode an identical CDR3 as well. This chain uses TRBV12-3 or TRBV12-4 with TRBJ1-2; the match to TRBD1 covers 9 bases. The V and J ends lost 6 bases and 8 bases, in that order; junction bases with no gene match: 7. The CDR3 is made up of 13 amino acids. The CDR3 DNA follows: TGTGCCAGCAGGGCACAGGGGGCGCCCGGCTACACCTTC. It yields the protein CASRAQGAPGYTF.

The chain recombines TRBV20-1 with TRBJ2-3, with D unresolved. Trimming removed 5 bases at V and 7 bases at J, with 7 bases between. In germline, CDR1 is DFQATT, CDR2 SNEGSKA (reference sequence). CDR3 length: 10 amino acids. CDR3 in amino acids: CSALQYTQYF. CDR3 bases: TGCAGTGCTTTACAGTATACGCAGTATTTT.

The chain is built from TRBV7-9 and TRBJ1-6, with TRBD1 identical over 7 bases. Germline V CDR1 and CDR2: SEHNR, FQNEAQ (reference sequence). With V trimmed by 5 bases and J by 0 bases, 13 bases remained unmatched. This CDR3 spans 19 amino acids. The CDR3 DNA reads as TGTGCCAGCAGCCCATTAGACAGGGAGATTTCCTCCTATAATTCACCCCTCCACTTT. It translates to CASSPLDREISSYNSPLHF.

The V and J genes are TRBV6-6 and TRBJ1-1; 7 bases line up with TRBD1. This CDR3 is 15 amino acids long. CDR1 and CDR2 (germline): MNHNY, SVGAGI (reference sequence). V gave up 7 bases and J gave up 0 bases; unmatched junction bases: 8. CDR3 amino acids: CASNYPGQMNTEAFF. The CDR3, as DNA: TGTGCCAGCAACTACCCGGGACAGATGAACACTGAAGCTTTCTTT.

The CDR3 loop reads CASSLDYLYGYTF. The CDR3 bases are TGTGCCAGCAGCCTGGACTATCTCTATGGCTACACCTTC. The chain couples TRBV5-6 to TRBJ1-2; D remains ambiguous. Germline lookup yields CDR1 SGHDT and CDR2 YYEEEE. The CDR3 is made up of 13 amino acids. V lost 4 bases and J 4 bases, leaving 11 bases between the germline ends.

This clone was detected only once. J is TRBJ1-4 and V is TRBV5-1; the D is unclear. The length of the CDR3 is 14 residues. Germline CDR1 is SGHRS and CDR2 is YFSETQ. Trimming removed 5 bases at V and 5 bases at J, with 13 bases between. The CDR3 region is CASRISYPNEKLFF. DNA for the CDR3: TGCGCCAGCAGGATCTCCTACCCAAATGAAAAACTGTTTTTT. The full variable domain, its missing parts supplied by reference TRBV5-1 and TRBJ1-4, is KAGVTQTPRYLIKTRGQQVTLSCSPISGHRSVSWYQQTPGQGLQFLFEYFSETQRNKGNFPGRFSGRQFSNSRSEMNVSTLELGDSALYLCASRISYPNEKLFFGSGTQLSVL.

This CDR3 reads CASSGAGQFSNQPQHF. CDR3 bases: TGTGCCAGCAGCGGGGCGGGGCAGTTTAGCAATCAGCCCCAGCATTTT. V gene TRBV28 combines with J gene TRBJ1-5, with D perhaps TRBD1 (5 bases). The V gene lost 6 bases and the J gene lost 0 bases, with 15 bases spanning the gap. Germline V gene data show CDR1 as MDHEN and CDR2 as SYDVKM. This CDR3 region has 16 residues.

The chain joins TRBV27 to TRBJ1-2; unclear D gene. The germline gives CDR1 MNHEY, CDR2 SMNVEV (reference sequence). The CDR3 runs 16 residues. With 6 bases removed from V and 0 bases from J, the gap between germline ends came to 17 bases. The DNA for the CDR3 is TGTGCCAGCAGGGGTGGGCAGACGTTAGCTAACTATGGCTACACCTTC. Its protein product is CASRGGQTLANYGYTF.

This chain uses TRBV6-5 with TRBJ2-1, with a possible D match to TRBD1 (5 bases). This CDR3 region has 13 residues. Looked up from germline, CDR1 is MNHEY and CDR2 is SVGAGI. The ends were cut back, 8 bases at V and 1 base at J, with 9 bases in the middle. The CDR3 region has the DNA TGTGCCAGCCAAAAGGGGTCCTACAATGAGCAGTTCTTC. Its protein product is CASQKGSYNEQFF.

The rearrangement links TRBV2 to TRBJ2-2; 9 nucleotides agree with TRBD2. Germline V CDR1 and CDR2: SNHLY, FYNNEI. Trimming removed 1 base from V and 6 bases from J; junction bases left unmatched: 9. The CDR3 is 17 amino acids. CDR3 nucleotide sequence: TGTGCCAGCAGTGAAGATCGGCGGGGGGGCCAGTCCGGGGAGCTGTTTTTT. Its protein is CASSEDRRGGQSGELFF.

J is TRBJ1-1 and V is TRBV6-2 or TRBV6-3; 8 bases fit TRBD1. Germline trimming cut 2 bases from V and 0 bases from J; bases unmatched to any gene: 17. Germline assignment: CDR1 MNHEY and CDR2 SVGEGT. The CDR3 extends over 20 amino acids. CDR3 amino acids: CASSYPYDRTGNTMNTEAFF. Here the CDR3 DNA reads TGTGCCAGCAGTTACCCGTACGACAGGACAGGGAATACCATGAACACTGAAGCTTTCTTT.

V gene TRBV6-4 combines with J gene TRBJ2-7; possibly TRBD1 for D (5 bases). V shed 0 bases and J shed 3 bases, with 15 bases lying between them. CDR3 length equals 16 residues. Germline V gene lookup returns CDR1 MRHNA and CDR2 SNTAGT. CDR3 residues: CASSDSWQGRNYEQYF. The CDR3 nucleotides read TGTGCCAGCAGTGACTCCTGGCAGGGTAGAAACTACGAGCAGTACTTC.

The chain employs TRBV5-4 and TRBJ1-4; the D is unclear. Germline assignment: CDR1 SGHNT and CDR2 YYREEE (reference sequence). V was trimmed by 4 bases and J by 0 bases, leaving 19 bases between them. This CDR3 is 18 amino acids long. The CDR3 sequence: CASSHLGRSGATNEKLFF. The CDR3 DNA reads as TGTGCCAGCAGCCACCTCGGTCGATCAGGTGCAACTAATGAAAAACTGTTTTTT. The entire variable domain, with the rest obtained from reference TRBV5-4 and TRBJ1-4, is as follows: ETGVTQSPTHLIKTRGQQVTLRCSSQSGHNTVSWYQQALGQGPQFIFQYYREEENGRGNFPPRFSGLQFPNYSSELNVNALELDDSALYLCASSHLGRSGATNEKLFFGSGTQLSVL.

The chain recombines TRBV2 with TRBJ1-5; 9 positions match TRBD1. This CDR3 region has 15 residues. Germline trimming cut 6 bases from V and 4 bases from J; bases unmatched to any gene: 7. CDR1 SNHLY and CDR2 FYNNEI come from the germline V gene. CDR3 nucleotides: TGTGCCAGCAGACCCGGACAGGGGCGAAATCAGCCCCAGCATTTT. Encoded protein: CASRPGQGRNQPQHF.